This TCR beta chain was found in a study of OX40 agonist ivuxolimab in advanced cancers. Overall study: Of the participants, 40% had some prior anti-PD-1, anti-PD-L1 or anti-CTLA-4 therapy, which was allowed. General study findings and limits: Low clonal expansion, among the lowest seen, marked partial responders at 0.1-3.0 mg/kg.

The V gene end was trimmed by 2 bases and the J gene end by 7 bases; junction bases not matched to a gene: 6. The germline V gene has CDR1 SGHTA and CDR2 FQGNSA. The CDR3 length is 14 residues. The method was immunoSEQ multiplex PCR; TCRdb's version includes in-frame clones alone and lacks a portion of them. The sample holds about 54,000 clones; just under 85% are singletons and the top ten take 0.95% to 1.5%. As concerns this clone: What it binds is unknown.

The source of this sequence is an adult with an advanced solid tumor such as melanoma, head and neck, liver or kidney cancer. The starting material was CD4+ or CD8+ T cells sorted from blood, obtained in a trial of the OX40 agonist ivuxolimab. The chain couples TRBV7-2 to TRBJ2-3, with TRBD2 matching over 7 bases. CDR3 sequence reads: CASSLSWREYTQYF. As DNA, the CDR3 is TGTGCCAGCAGCTTAAGTTGGCGGGAGTATACGCAGTATTTT.